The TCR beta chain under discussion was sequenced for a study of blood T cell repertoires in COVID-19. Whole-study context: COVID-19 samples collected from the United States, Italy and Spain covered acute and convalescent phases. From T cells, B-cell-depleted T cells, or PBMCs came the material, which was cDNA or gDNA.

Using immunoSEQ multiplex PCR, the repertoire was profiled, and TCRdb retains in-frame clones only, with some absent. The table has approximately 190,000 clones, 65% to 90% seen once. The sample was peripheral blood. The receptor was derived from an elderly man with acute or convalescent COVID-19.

Written as DNA, the CDR3 is TGTGCCAGCAGTAAAGCAGGGTCTCCCTCTGGCTACACCTTC. Protein: CASSKAGSPSGYTF. The chain recombines TRBV27 with TRBJ1-2; D might be TRBD1 (5 bases). CDR3 length equals 14 residues. V was clipped by 5 bases and J by 7 bases, with 17 bases between them. The germline V gene encodes CDR1 MNHEY and CDR2 SMNVEV (reference sequence).